Detailed here is one TCR beta chain. The sample is drawn from a study of blood T cell repertoires in COVID-19. Study as a whole: Specimens from acute and convalescent COVID-19 originated in the United States, Italy and Spain. The analysed material was cDNA or gDNA that came from T cells, B-cell-depleted T cells, or PBMCs.

Produced via immunoSEQ multiplex PCR; TCRdb's table is partial and in-frame only. Seen here are fewer than 300,000 clones, approximately 80% observed once, and the top ten hold around 9.1%. Germline CDR1 and CDR2: SGHTA and FQGNSA. The CDR3 loop spans 16 amino acids. The ends lost 3 bases at V and 2 bases at J; junction bases unmatched: 8. The origin of this receptor is a human donor in a cohort sampled during active COVID-19. The sample was peripheral blood. The chain uses TRBV7-2 and TRBJ2-7; 9 nucleotides align to TRBD1. The CDR3 protein is CASSFPRTGATYEQYF. The CDR3 DNA reads as TGTGCCAGCAGCTTCCCAAGGACAGGGGCCACCTACGAGCAGTACTTC. The full variable domain, completed using reference TRBV7-2 and TRBJ2-7, is GAGVSQSPSNKVTEKGKDVELRCDPISGHTALYWYRQSLGQGLEFLIYFQGNSAPDKSGLPSDRFSAERTGGSVSTLTIQRTQQEDSAVYLCASSFPRTGATYEQYFGPGTRLTVT.